These T cell receptor beta chains were read from a single sample in a study of blood T cell repertoires in COVID-19. The method was immunoSEQ multiplex PCR; TCRdb's version includes in-frame clones alone and lacks a portion of them. The sample has tens of thousands of clones, 65% to 85% seen once; the top ten hold 16%. Sequenced sample: peripheral blood. The receptors were gathered from a man aged 55 to 70 with acute or convalescent COVID-19. Both conserved end residues are part of each CDR3. Each record gives: V gene, J gene, D gene, clone size, CDR3 protein, CDR3 DNA. The D gene is left open where the match is weak. Expanded clones get a size class; other rows say once, few or many, or leave the size out.

>TRBV4-3|TRBJ1-2|TRBD1|.
CASSQEPQGAHGYTF
TGCGCCAGCAGCCAAGAGCCCCAGGGGGCACATGGCTACACCTTC
>TRBV2|TRBJ1-4|TRBD1|.
CASSPGQGGPNEKLFF
TGTGCCAGCAGTCCTGGACAGGGTGGACCTAATGAAAAACTGTTTTTT
>TRBV27|TRBJ2-2|TRBD1|.
CASSLISRTGWNTGELFF
TGTGCCAGCAGTTTAATTTCCCGGACAGGGTGGAACACCGGGGAGCTGTTTTTT
>TRBV11-1|TRBJ2-7|TRBD2|.
CASSLGSGGKYEQYF
TGTGCCAGCAGCTTGGGCAGCGGGGGGAAGTACGAGCAGTACTTC
>TRBV18|TRBJ1-1|TRBD1|.
CASSPGDRGQPWTEAFF
TGTGCCAGCTCACCGGGAGACAGGGGGCAACCGTGGACTGAAGCTTTCTTT
>TRBV2|TRBJ1-5|.|.
CAASAGAWDNQPQHF
TGTGCCGCCTCGGCGGGGGCATGGGACAATCAGCCCCAGCATTTT
>TRBV7-9|TRBJ1-1|TRBD1|.
CASSRGQGNTEAFF
TGTGCCAGCAGCCGGGGACAGGGTAACACTGAAGCTTTCTTT
>TRBV6-4|TRBJ2-2|TRBD1|once
CASSQQGQGKGTGELFF
TGTGCCAGCAGCCAACAGGGACAGGGAAAAGGGACCGGGGAGCTGTTTTTT
>TRBV6-6|TRBJ1-1|.|.
CASSLTENTEAFF
TGTGCCAGCAGTTTAACAGAGAACACTGAAGCTTTCTTT
>TRBV27|TRBJ2-7|TRBD1|once
CASSFNYGTASSYEQYF
TGTGCCAGCAGTTTCAATTACGGGACAGCGAGCTCCTACGAGCAGTACTTC
>TRBV18|TRBJ2-1|TRBD2|.
CASSPNGGGYNEQFF
TGTGCCAGCTCACCCAATGGCGGGGGCTACAATGAGCAGTTCTTC
>TRBV29-1|TRBJ2-1|TRBD1|.
CSVEGGQGADEQFF
TGCAGCGTTGAAGGGGGACAGGGGGCCGATGAGCAGTTCTTC
>TRBV3-1/TRBV3-2|TRBJ2-5|TRBD1|.
CASIPSEQGVETQYF
TGTGCCAGCATCCCCTCGGAACAGGGGGTCGAGACCCAGTACTTC
>TRBV2|TRBJ1-6|.|.
CASSSGFRDGFF
TGTGCCAGCAGTTCCGGGTTCAGAGACGGGTTCTTT
>TRBV7-9|TRBJ1-1|.|.
CASRPQGLQNTEAFF
TGTGCCAGCAGACCCCAGGGACTGCAAAACACTGAAGCTTTCTTT
>TRBV5-8|TRBJ1-4|.|.
CASSLRGRSNEKLFF
TGTGCCAGCAGCTTAAGGGGCAGGTCTAATGAAAAACTGTTTTTT
>TRBV20-1|TRBJ1-2|.|.
CSASFAGTIYGYTF
TGCAGTGCTAGTTTCGCCGGGACAATATATGGCTACACCTTC
>TRBV5-1|TRBJ1-6|.|.
CASNPNGGDSPLHF
TGCGCCAGCAACCCGAACGGGGGTGACTCACCCCTCCACTTT
>TRBV4-1|TRBJ2-6|.|once
CASSQEPGGAGANVLTF
TGCGCCAGCAGCCAAGAGCCGGGGGGCGCTGGGGCCAACGTCCTGACTTTC
>TRBV7-3|TRBJ2-5|.|.
CASSRGVMETQYF
TGTGCCAGCAGCAGGGGCGTAATGGAGACCCAGTACTTC
>TRBV7-2|TRBJ2-1|.|.
CASSLDRSSYNEQFF
TGTGCCAGCAGCTTAGATCGGAGCTCCTACAATGAGCAGTTCTTC
>TRBV2|TRBJ1-5|TRBD1|.
CASRGQVNQPQHF
TGTGCCAGCAGGGGACAGGTCAATCAGCCCCAGCATTTT
>TRBV29-1|TRBJ2-6|.|few
CSARLGPGANVLTF
TGCAGCGCCAGACTAGGACCCGGGGCCAACGTCCTGACTTTC
>TRBV7-8|TRBJ1-1|.|.
CASSPGTFMNTEAFF
TGTGCCAGCAGCCCAGGGACATTCATGAACACTGAAGCTTTCTTT
>TRBV4-3|TRBJ1-3|TRBD1|.
CASSQAALGQGSGNTIYF
TGCGCCAGCAGCCAAGCTGCGCTAGGACAGGGCTCTGGAAACACCATATATTTT
>TRBV9|TRBJ1-4|.|.
CASSPIVGTNEKLFF
TGTGCCAGCAGCCCAATAGTGGGCACTAATGAAAAACTGTTTTTT
>TRBV19|TRBJ2-5|.|.
CASSIEAGNGLQETQYF
TGTGCCAGTAGTATAGAGGCGGGGAATGGGCTCCAAGAGACCCAGTACTTC
>TRBV5-1|TRBJ2-5|.|.
CASSKEVETQYF
TGCGCCAGCAGCAAGGAGGTCGAGACCCAGTACTTC
>TRBV27|TRBJ1-2|TRBD1|few
CASSFRTTGGRGYTF
TGTGCCAGCAGTTTCCGAACGACAGGGGGAAGAGGCTACACCTTC
>TRBV11-2|TRBJ2-7|TRBD2|.
CASSPGLAGTYEQYF
TGTGCCAGCAGCCCGGGACTAGCGGGGACGTACGAGCAGTACTTC
>TRBV2|TRBJ1-4|TRBD1|.
CASSDSGTGGEKLFF
TGTGCCAGCAGTGATAGCGGGACAGGGGGTGAAAAACTGTTTTTT
>TRBV7-2|TRBJ1-4|.|.
CASSPTRTTNEKLFF
TGTGCCAGCAGCCCCACCAGGACAACTAATGAAAAACTGTTTTTT
>TRBV5-4|TRBJ1-2|.|.
CASSLYPDGYTF
TGTGCCAGCAGCTTGTACCCGGATGGCTACACCTTC
>TRBV18|TRBJ1-1|.|.
CASSAAIMNTEAFF
TGTGCCAGCTCAGCCGCTATCATGAACACTGAAGCTTTCTTT
>TRBV6-5|TRBJ2-3|TRBD1|.
CASSYLSQGAADTQYF
TGTGCCAGCAGTTATCTTTCACAGGGGGCCGCAGATACGCAGTATTTT
>TRBV7-6|TRBJ2-5|.|.
CASSLEVAEETQYF
TGTGCCAGCAGCTTAGAGGTAGCGGAAGAGACCCAGTACTTC
>TRBV9|TRBJ2-2|.|.
CASSVEFRGSGTGELFF
TGTGCCAGCAGCGTAGAGTTCCGGGGGTCTGGAACCGGGGAGCTGTTTTTT
>TRBV27|TRBJ2-1|.|.
CASGGAASYNEQFF
TGTGCCAGCGGGGGGGCAGCATCCTACAATGAGCAGTTCTTC
>TRBV7-2|TRBJ2-3|.|few
CASSLAGGGGRADTQYF
TGTGCCAGCAGCTTAGCTGGTGGGGGGGGCAGGGCAGATACGCAGTATTTT
>TRBV5-1|TRBJ2-1|TRBD2|.
CASSWGLANNEQFF
TGCGCCAGCAGCTGGGGACTAGCGAACAATGAGCAGTTCTTC
>TRBV5-1|TRBJ2-5|.|.
CASKGEETQYF
TGCGCCAGCAAGGGGGAAGAGACCCAGTACTTC
>TRBV30|TRBJ1-1|.|once
CAWRSGYGTEAFF
TGTGCCTGGAGATCAGGGTATGGCACTGAAGCTTTCTTT
>TRBV20-1|TRBJ1-2|.|.
CSAGSYGYTF
TGCAGTGCTGGCTCCTATGGCTACACCTTC
>TRBV3-1/TRBV3-2|TRBJ2-3|.|.
CASSPRGAVTDTQYF
TGTGCCAGCAGCCCCCGGGGGGCCGTCACAGATACGCAGTATTTT
>TRBV15|TRBJ2-5|TRBD2|.
CATSRDRLAGAPKTQYF
TGTGCCACCAGCAGAGATCGGCTAGCGGGGGCTCCAAAGACCCAGTACTTC
>TRBV11-1|TRBJ2-5|.|.
CASSRPGLQETQYF
TGTGCCAGCAGCCGACCGGGACTTCAAGAGACCCAGTACTTC
>TRBV7-9|TRBJ1-4|.|.
CASSLTATNEKLFF
TGTGCCAGCAGCCTAACGGCAACTAATGAAAAACTGTTTTTT
>TRBV5-6|TRBJ1-6|TRBD1|.
CASSYGTAYNSPLHF
TGTGCCAGCAGCTACGGGACAGCTTATAATTCACCCCTCCACTTT
>TRBV5-8|TRBJ2-7|.|once
CASSFISHNSYEQYF
TGTGCCAGCAGCTTTATTTCACATAACTCCTACGAGCAGTACTTC
>TRBV19|TRBJ2-3|TRBD2|.
CASNGASGARDTQYF
TGTGCCAGTAACGGGGCTAGCGGGGCCCGAGATACGCAGTATTTT
>TRBV30|TRBJ1-3|.|.
CAWSGQANSGNTIYF
TGTGCCTGGAGTGGACAGGCGAACTCTGGAAACACCATATATTTT
>TRBV7-2|TRBJ1-3|.|.
CASSFSGGVSGNTIYF
TGTGCCAGCAGCTTCAGCGGCGGGGTCTCTGGAAACACCATATATTTT
>TRBV5-4|TRBJ2-2|.|.
CASSPGGTLIAGELFF
TGTGCCAGCAGCCCTGGGGGGACGCTTATCGCCGGGGAGCTGTTTTTT